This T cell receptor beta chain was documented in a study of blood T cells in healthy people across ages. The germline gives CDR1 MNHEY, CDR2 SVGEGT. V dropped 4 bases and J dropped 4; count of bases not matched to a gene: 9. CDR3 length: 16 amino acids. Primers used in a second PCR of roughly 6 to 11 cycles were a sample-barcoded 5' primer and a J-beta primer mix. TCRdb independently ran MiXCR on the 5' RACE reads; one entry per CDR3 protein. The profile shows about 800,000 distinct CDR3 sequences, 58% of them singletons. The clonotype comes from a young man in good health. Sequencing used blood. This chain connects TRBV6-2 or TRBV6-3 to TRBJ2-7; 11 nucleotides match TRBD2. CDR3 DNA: TGTGCCAGCAGTTTCCAGCTCACTAGCGGGGGATACGAGCAGTACTTC. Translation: CASSFQLTSGGYEQYF.